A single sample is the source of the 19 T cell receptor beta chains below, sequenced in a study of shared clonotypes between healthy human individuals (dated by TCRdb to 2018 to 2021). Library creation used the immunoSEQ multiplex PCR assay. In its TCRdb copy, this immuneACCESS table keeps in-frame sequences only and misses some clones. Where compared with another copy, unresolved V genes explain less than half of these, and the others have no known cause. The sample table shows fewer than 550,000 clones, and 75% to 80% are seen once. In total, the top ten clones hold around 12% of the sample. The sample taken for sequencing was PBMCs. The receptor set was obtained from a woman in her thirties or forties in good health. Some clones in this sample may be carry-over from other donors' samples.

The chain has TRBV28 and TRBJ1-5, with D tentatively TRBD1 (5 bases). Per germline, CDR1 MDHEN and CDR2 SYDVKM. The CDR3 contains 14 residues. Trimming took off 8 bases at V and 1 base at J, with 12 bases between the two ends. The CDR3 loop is CASGRQTSNQPQHF. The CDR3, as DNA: TGTGCCAGCGGAAGACAGACCAGCAATCAGCCCCAGCATTTT. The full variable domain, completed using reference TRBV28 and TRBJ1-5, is DVKVTQSSRYLVKRTGEKVFLECVQDMDHENMFWYRQDPGLGLRLIYFSYDVKMKEKGDIPEGYSVSREKKERFSLILESASTNQTSMYLCASGRQTSNQPQHFGDGTRLSIL.

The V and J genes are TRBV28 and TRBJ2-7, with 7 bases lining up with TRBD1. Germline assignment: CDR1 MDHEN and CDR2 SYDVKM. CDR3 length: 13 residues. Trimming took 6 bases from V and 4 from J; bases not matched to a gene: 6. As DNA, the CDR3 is TGTGCCAGCAGAGGACAGGAACGGTACGAGCAGTACTTC. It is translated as CASRGQERYEQYF.

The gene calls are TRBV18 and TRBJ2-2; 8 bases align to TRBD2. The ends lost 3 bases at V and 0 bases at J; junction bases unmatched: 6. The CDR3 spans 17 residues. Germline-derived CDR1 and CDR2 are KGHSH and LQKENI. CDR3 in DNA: TGTGCCAGCTCACCCCGCCCGGGGGGGGCGAACACCGGGGAGCTGTTTTTT. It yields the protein CASSPRPGGANTGELFF.

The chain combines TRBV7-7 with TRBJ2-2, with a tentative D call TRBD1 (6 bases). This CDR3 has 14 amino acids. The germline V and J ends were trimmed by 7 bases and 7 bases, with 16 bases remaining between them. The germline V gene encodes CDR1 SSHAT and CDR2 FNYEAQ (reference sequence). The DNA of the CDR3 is TGTGCCAGCACCCTGGGGACAACAGGCGGGGAGCTGTTTTTT. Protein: CASTLGTTGGELFF.

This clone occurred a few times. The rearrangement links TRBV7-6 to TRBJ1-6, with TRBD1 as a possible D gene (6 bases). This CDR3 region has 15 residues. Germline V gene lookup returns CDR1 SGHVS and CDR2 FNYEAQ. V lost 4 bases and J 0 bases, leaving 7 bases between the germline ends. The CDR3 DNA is TGTGCCAGCAGCTCGGACAGCTCCTATAATTCACCCCTCCACTTT. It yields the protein CASSSDSSYNSPLHF.

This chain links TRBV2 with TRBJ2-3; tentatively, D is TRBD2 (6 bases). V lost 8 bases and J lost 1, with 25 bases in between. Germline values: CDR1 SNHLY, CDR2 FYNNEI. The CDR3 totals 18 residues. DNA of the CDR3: TGTGCCAGCGGGGTGGGGGGAGAACCAACCATCCGCACAGATACGCAGTATTTT. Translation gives CASGVGGEPTIRTDTQYF.

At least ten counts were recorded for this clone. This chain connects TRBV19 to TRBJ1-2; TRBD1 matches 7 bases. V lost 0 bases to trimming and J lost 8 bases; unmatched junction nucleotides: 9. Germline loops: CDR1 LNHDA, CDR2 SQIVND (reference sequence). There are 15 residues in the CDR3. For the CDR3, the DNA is TGTGCCAGTAGTATAGATCGAAGGGGGCTGTTGGGCTACACCTTC. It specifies CASSIDRRGLLGYTF.

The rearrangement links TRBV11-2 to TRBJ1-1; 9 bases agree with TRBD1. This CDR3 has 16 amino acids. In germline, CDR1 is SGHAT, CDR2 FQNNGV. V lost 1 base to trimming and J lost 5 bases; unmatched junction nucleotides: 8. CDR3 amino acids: CASSLVFGTGQTEAFF. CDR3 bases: TGTGCCAGCAGCTTAGTCTTCGGGACAGGGCAAACTGAAGCTTTCTTT.

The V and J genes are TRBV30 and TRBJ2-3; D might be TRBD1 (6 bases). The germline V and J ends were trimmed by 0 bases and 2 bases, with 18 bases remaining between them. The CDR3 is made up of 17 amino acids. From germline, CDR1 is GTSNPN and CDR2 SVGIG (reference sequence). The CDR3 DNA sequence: TGTGCCTGGAGTGTACCCCCCACAGGGCTGGACACAGATACGCAGTATTTT. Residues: CAWSVPPTGLDTDTQYF.

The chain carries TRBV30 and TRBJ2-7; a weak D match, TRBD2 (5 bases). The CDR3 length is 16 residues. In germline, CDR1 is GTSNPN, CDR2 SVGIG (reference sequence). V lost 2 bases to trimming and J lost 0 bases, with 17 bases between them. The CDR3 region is CAWSPGSGLTSYEQYF. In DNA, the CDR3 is TGTGCCTGGAGTCCCGGATCGGGGTTGACCTCCTACGAGCAGTACTTC.

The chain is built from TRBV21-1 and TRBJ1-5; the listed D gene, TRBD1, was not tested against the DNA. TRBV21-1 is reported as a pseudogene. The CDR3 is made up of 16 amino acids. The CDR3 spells CASSKGREYSNQPQHF. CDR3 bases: TGTGCCAGCAGCAAAGGCAGGGAATATAGCAATCAGCCCCAGCATTTT.

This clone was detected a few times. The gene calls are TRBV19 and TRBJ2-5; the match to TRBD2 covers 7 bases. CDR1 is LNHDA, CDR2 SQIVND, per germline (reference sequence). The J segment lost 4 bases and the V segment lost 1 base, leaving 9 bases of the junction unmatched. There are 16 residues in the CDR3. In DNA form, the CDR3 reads TGTGCCAGTAGTATAGCGGGGGGATCGTTTGGAGAGACCCAGTACTTC. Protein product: CASSIAGGSFGETQYF.

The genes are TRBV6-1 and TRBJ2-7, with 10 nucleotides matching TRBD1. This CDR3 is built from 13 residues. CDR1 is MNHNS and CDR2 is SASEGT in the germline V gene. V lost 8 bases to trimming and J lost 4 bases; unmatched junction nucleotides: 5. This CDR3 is CASRWDRGYEQYF. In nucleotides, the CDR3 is TGTGCCAGCCGATGGGACAGGGGTTACGAGCAGTACTTC.

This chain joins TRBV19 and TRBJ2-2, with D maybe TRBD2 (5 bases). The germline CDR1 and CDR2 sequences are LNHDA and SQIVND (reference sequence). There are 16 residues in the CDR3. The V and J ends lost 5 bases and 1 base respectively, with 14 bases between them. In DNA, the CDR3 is TGTGCCAGTAGTCCCGAGGAGCGGAAGAACACCGGGGAGCTGTTTTTT. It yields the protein CASSPEERKNTGELFF.

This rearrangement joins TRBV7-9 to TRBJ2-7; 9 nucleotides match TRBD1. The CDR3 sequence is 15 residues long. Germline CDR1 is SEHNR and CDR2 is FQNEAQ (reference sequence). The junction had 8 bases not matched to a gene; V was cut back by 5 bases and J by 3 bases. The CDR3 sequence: CASSLRGQGFYEQYF. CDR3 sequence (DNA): TGTGCCAGCAGCCTCAGGGGACAGGGCTTCTACGAGCAGTACTTC.

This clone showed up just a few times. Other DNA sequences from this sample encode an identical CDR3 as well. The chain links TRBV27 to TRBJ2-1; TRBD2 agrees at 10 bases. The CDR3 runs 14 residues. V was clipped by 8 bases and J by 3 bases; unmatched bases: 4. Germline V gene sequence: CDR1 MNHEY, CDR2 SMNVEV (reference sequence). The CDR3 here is CASGGLADYNEQFF. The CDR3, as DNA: TGTGCCAGCGGCGGACTAGCGGACTACAATGAGCAGTTCTTC.

The CDR3 DNA reads TGTGCCAGTAGTTTGGGACCTGGGGCCAACGTCCTGACTTTC. It codes for CASSLGPGANVLTF. The chain is built from TRBV19 and TRBJ2-6; D is possibly TRBD1 or TRBD2 (5 bases each). From germline, CDR1 is LNHDA and CDR2 SQIVND (reference sequence). The CDR3 has 14 amino acids. Trimming took 5 bases from V and 2 from J, leaving 7 bases between them.

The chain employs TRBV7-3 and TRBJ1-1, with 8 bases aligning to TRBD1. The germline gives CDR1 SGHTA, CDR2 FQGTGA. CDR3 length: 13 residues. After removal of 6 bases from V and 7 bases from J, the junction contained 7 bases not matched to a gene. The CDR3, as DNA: TGTGCCAGCAGACAAGGACAGGGAGGTGAAGCTTTCTTT. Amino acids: CASRQGQGGEAFF. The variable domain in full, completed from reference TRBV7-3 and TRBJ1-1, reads GAGVSQTPSNKVTEKGKYVELRCDPISGHTALYWYRQSLGQGPEFLIYFQGTGAADDSGLPNDRFFAVRPEGSVSTLKIQRTERGDSAVYLCASRQGQGGEAFFGQGTRLTVV.

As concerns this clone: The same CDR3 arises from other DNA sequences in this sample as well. The CDR3 DNA follows: TGTGCCAGCAGCGTAGGAGGAGGGGGCGAGCAGTACTTC. Its protein product is CASSVGGGGEQYF. This rearrangement joins TRBV9 to TRBJ2-7; perhaps D is TRBD1 or TRBD2 (6 bases each). The V gene's germline CDR1 is SGDLS and CDR2 YYNGEE. V lost 0 bases, J lost 6 bases, and 10 bases lay in between. There are 13 residues in the CDR3.